This is a list of T cell receptor beta chains from one sample in a study of control samples from healthy donors and cancer patients. The data were produced by immunoSEQ multiplex PCR, yet TCRdb's version contains in-frame clones alone and is incomplete. Of approximately 53,000 clones listed, 85% to 95% are singletons. Specimen: PBMCs. The receptors here all came from a man aged 25 to 40 with colorectal cancer. The CDR3 runs from the conserved cysteine through the conserved F or W. Clone size is shown for a subset of rows, as once, few, many or a class of expanded clone.

>14|TRBV6-5|-
CASTGYSGANVLTF
>15|TRBV5-4|-
CASSLRSGGNEKLFF
>14|TRBV11-3|-
CASSLASWDNTIYF
>14|TRBV13|-
CASSLGGSYNEQFF
>13|TRBV5-6|-
CASSTPGVPGYAF
>14|TRBV29-1|-
CSVETPLRNTEAFF
>18|TRBV4-3|once
CASSQDRYSGGGTDTQYF
>15|TRBV23-1|-
CASKVGGHSYNEQFF
>12|TRBV6-6|-
CASSYLGNTIYF
>15|TRBV6-5|-
CASSYAGVGNTEAFF
>15|TRBV7-2|-
CASSFLAGPADTQYF
>14|TRBV20-1|-
CSASPSGGPYEQYF
>12|TRBV11-2|-
CASSFSPDTQYF
>13|TRBV5-4|-
CASSLAGNTEAFF
>14|TRBV6-5|-
CASSPALEVRPQHF
>17|TRBV21-1|-
CASSMGTPRSCGNTIYF
>15|TRBV5-1|few
CASSLDPRGNSPLHF
>16|TRBV5-5|few
CASSLAKNPNTGELFF
>14|TRBV7-2|-
CASSLRQGASEQFF
>13|TRBV2|-
CASRYRGQETQYF
>15|TRBV30|-
CAWSGGGSLGQPQHF
>14|TRBV2|-
CASSWTGGSYEQYF
>17|TRBV24-1|-
CATSDLGSPTGIYGYTF
>13|TRBV30|-
CAWSVGENTEAFF
>14|TRBV18|-
CASSPPGQTYEQYF
>15|TRBV2|-
CASSDGARSNQPQHF
>16|TRBV4-1|-
CASSHVRSGANTEAFF